The clone carrying this T cell receptor beta chain was counted between two and nine times. The sample, about 10 milliliters of peripheral blood, was drawn from each donor. This sample was taken from a study of blood T cells in healthy people across ages. Primers used in a second PCR of about 7 to 12 cycles were a sample-barcoded 5' primer and a J-beta primer mix. TCRdb analysed the 5' RACE reads with MiXCR anew, one entry per CDR3 protein. The table has fewer than 2,000,000 distinct CDR3 sequences, about 39% seen once; the top ten hold under 25%. V lost 4 bases to trimming and J lost 4 bases; unmatched junction nucleotides: 7. CDR3 length equals 15 residues. In germline, CDR1 is SGDLS, CDR2 YYNGEE.

This receptor was taken from a human donor in good health. V gene TRBV9 combines with J gene TRBJ2-1; 8 positions match TRBD1. Sequencing was performed on blood. CDR3 nucleotide sequence: TGTGCCAGCAGCCAACAACAGGGGGAGTACAATGAGCAGTTCTTC. It specifies CASSQQQGEYNEQFF.